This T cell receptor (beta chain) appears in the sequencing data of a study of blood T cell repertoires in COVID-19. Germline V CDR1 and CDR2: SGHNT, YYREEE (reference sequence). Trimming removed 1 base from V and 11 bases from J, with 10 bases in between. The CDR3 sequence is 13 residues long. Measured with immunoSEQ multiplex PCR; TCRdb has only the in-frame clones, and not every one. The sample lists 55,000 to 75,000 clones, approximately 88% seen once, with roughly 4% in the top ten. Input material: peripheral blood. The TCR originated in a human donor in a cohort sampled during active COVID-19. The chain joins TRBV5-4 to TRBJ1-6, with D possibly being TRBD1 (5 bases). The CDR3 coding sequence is TGTGCCAGCAGCTTGTGGGGCGGAACACCCCTCCACTTT. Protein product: CASSLWGGTPLHF.